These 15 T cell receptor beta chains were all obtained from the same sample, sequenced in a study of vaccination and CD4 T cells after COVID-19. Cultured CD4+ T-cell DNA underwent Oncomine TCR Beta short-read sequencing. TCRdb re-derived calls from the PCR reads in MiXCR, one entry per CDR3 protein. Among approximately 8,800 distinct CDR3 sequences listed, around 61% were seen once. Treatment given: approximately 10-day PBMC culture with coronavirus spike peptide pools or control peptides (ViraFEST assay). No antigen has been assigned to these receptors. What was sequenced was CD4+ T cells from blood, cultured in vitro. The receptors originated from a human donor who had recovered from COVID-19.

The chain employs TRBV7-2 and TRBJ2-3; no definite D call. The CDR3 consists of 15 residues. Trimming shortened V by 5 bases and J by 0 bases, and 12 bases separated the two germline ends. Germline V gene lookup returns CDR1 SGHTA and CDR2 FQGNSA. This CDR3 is CASSPDPSSTDTQYF. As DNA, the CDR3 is TGTGCCAGCAGCCCCGATCCCTCTAGCACAGATACGCAGTATTTT.

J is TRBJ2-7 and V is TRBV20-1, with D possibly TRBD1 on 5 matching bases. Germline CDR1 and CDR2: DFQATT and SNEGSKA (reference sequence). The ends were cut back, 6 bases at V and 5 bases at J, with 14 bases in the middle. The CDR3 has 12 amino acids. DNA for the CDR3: TGCAGTGCCAGCCTCAGGGATCACGAGCAGTACTTC. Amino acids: CSASLRDHEQYF.

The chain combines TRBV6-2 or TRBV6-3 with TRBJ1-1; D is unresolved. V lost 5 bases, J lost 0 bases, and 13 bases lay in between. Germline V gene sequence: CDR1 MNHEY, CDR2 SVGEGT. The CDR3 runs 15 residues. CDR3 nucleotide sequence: TGTGCCAGCAGTAAAGTTTCCGTCCTGAACACTGAAGCTTTCTTT. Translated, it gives CASSKVSVLNTEAFF.

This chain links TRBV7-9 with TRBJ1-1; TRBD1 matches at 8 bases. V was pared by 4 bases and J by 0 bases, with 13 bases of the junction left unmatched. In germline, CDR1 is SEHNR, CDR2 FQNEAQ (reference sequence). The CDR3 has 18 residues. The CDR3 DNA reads TGTGCCAGCAGCTCCCCAGGGGGCCTGGCGGGTGTGAACACTGAAGCTTTCTTT. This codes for CASSSPGGLAGVNTEAFF. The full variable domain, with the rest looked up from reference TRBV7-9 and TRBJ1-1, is DTGVSQNPRHKITKRGQNVTFRCDPISEHNRLYWYRQTLGQGPEFLTYFQNEAQLEKSRLLSDRFSAERPKGSFSTLEIQRTEQGDSAMYLCASSSPGGLAGVNTEAFFGQGTRLTVV.

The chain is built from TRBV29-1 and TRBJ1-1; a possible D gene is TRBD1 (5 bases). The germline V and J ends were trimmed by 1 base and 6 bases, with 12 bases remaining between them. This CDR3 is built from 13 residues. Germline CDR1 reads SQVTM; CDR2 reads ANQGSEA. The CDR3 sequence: CSVEGGRWAEAFF. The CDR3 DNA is TGCAGCGTTGAAGGGGGCAGGTGGGCTGAAGCTTTCTTT.

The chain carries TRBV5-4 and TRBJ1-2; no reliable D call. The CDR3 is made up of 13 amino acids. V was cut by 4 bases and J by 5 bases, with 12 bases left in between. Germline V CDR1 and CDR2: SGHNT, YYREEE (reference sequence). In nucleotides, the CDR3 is TGTGCCAGCAGCGCCCCCGCCACGTATGGCTACACCTTC. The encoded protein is CASSAPATYGYTF.

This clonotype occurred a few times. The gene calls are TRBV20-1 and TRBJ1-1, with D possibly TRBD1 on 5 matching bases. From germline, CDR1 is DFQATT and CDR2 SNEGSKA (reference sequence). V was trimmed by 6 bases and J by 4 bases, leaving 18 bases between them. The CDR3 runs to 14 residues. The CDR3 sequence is CSANRDTGLTEAFF. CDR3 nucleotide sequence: TGCAGTGCCAACAGAGATACAGGACTCACTGAAGCTTTCTTT.

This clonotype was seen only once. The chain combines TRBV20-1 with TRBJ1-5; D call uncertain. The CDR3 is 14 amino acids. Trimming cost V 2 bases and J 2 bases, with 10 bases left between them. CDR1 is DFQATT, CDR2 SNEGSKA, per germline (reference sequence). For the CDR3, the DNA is TGCAGTGCTAGATCGGGGTATGGCAATCAGCCCCAGCATTTT. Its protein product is CSARSGYGNQPQHF.

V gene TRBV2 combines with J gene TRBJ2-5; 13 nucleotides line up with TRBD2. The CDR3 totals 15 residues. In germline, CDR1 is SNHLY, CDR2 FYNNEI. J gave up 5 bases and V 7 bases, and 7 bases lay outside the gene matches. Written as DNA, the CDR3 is TGTGCCAGCAAACTAGCGGGGGGGCCGGTCGAGACCCAGTACTTC. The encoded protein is CASKLAGGPVETQYF.

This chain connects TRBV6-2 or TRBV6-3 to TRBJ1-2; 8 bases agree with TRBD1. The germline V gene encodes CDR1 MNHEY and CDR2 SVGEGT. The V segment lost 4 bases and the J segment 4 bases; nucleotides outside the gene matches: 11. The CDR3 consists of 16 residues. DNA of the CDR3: TGTGCCAGCAGTTCCCTCGGGGACAGGAGTTTCTATGGCTACACCTTC. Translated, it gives CASSSLGDRSFYGYTF.

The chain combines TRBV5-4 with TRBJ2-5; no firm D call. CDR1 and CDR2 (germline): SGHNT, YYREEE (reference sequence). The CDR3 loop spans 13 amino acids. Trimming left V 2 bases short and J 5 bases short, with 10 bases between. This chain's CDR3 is CASSLISDETQYF. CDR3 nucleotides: TGTGCCAGCAGCTTAATCAGCGATGAGACCCAGTACTTC. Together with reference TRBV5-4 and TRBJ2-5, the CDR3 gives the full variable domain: ETGVTQSPTHLIKTRGQQVTLRCSSQSGHNTVSWYQQALGQGPQFIFQYYREEENGRGNFPPRFSGLQFPNYSSELNVNALELDDSALYLCASSLISDETQYFGPGTRLLVL.

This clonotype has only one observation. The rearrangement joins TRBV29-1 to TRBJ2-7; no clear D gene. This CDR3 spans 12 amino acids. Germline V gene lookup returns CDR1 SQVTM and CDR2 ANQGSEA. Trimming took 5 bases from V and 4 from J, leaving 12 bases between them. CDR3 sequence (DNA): TGCAGCGTTCGTACGTCGCGGTACGAGCAGTACTTC. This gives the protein CSVRTSRYEQYF.

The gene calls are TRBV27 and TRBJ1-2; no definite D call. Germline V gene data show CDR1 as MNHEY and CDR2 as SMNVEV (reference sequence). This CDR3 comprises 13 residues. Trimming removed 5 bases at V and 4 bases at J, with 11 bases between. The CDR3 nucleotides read TGTGCCAGCAGTCGACGGGATCTCTATGGCTACACCTTC. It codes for CASSRRDLYGYTF.

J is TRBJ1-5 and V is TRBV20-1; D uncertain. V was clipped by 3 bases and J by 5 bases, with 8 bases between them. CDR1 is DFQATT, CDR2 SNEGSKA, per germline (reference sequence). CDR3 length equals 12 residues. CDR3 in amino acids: CSASQRDQPQHF. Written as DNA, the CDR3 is TGCAGTGCTAGTCAGAGAGATCAGCCCCAGCATTTT.

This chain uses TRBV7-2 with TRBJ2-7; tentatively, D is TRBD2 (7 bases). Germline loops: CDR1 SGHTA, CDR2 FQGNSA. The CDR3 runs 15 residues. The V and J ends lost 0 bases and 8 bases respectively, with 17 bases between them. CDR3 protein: CASSLAGPGGTKQYF. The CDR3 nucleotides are TGTGCCAGCAGCTTAGCAGGACCCGGGGGGACAAAGCAGTACTTC.